This T cell receptor (beta chain) was retrieved from a study of shared clonotypes between healthy human individuals. Study-wide results and caveats: Though the depth was large, rarefaction showed that sorted-subset sequencing was incomplete.

Germline V gives CDR1 SGHRS, CDR2 YFSETQ. V was shortened by 6 bases and J by 7 bases, with 17 bases between the two germline ends. The CDR3 covers 15 residues. CD8 cells regarded as naive lacked CD45RO, were positively chosen for CCR7, and omitted terminally differentiated effector memory CD45RA+ cells. For this clone: Its target is unknown.

The authors' processing: Filtering differed, since immunoSEQ gave only junction sequences and no quality scores. Method: immunoSEQ multiplex PCR; TCRdb's copy keeps in-frame clones and lacks some. For V, J and clone size, that table is used; D and trimming come from the DNA. The sample gives millions of clones, roughly 94% of which show up once; 0.85% to 1.2% is in the top ten. The chain employs TRBV5-1 and TRBJ1-6, with a possible D match to TRBD1 (5 bases). The TCR sequence derives from a man between 18 and 29 years old in good health. Material for sequencing was naive CD8+ T cells sorted from blood. The CDR3 coding sequence is TGCGCCAGCATGGCAGGGACTTTTGGGAATTCACCCCTCCACTTT. It translates to CASMAGTFGNSPLHF. The full variable domain, with the rest looked up from reference TRBV5-1 and TRBJ1-6, is KAGVTQTPRYLIKTRGQQVTLSCSPISGHRSVSWYQQTPGQGLQFLFEYFSETQRNKGNFPGRFSGRQFSNSRSEMNVSTLELGDSALYLCASMAGTFGNSPLHFGNGTRLTVT.